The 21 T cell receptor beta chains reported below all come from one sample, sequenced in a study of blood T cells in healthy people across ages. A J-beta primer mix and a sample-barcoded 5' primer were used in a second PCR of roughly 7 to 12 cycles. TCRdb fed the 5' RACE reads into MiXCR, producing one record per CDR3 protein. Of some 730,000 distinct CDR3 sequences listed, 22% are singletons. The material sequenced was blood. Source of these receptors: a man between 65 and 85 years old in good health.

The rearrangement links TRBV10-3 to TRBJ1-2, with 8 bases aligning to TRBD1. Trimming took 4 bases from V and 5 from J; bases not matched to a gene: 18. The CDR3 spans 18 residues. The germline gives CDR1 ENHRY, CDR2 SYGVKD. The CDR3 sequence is CAISGGSIPTGDSYGYTF. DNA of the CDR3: TGTGCCATCAGTGGGGGATCCATACCGACAGGGGACTCTTATGGCTACACCTTC.

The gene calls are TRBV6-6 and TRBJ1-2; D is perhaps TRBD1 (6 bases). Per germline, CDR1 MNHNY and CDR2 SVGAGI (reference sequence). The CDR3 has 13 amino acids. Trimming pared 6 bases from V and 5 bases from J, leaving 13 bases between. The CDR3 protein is CASSLGHLYGYTF. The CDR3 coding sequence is TGTGCCAGCAGCCTGGGACACTTATATGGCTACACCTTC.

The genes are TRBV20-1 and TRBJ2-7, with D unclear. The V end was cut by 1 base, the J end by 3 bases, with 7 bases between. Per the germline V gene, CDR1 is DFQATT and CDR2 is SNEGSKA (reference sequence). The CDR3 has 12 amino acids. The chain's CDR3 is CSARGPNYEQYV. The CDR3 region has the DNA TGCAGTGCTAGAGGCCCGAACTACGAGCAGTACGTC.

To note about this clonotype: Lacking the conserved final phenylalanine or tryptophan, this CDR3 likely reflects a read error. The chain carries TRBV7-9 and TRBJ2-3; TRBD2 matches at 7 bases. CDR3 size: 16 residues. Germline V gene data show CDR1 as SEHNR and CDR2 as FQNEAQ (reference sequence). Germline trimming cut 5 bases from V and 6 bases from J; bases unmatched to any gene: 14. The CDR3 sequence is CASSPRDSYGRDTQYL. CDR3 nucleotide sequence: TGTGCCAGCAGCCCCCGAGACTCTTACGGGAGGGATACGCAGTATCTT.

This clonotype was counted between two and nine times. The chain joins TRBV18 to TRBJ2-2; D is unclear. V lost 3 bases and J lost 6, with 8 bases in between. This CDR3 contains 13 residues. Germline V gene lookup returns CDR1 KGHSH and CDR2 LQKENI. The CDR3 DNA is TGTGCCAGCTCACCTTTGGTCCCCGGGGAGCTGTTTTTT. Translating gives CASSPLVPGELFF.

CDR3 bases: TGTGCCAGCAGCTTGCGGGGACTAGAAACCAATGCGCAGTATTTT. It specifies CASSLRGLETNAQYF. The chain joins TRBV5-5 to TRBJ2-3, with 8 bases aligning to TRBD2. J gave up 10 bases and V 1 base, and 11 bases lay outside the gene matches. The CDR3 covers 15 residues. The germline gives CDR1 SGHKS, CDR2 YYEKEE (reference sequence).

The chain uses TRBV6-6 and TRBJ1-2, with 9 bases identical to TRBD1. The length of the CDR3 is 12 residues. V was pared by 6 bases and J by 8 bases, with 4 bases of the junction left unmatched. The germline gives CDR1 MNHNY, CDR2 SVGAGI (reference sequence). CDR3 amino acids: CASSNRGHGYTF. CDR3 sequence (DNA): TGTGCCAGCAGCAACAGGGGGCACGGCTACACCTTC.

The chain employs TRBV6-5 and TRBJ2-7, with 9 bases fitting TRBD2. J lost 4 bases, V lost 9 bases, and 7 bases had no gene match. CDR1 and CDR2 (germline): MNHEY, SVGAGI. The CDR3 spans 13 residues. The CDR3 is CASKSGGRYEQYF. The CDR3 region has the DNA TGTGCCAGTAAAAGCGGGGGGCGGTACGAGCAGTACTTC.

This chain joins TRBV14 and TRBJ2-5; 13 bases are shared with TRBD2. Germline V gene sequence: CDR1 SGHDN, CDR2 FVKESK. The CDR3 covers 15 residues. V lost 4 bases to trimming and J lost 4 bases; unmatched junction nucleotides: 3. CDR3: CASSRTSGGSETQYF. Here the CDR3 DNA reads TGTGCCAGCAGCCGGACTAGCGGGGGTTCAGAGACCCAGTACTTC.

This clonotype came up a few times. DNA for the CDR3: TGTGCCAGCAGCTTAGACGTCCTAGCGGGGGTATTGGAGCAGTTCTTC. Protein: CASSLDVLAGVLEQFF. The rearrangement uses TRBV11-2 and TRBJ2-1; 10 nucleotides match TRBD2. CDR1 and CDR2 from the germline V gene are SGHAT and FQNNGV. There are 16 residues in the CDR3. V shed 0 bases and J 10 bases; nucleotides not matched to a gene: 9.

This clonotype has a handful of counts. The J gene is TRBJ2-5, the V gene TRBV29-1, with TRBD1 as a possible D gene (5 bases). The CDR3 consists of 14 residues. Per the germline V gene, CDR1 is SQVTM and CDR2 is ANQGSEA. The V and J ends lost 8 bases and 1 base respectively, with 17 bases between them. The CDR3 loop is CSIVGAGTQETQYF. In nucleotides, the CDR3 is TGCAGCATTGTAGGGGCTGGAACCCAAGAGACCCAGTACTTC. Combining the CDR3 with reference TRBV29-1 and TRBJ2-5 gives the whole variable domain SAVISQKPSRDICQRGTSLTIQCQVDSQVTMMFWYRQQPGQSLTLIATANQGSEATYESGFVIDKFPISRPNLTFSTLTVSNMSPEDSSIYLCSIVGAGTQETQYFGPGTRLLVL.

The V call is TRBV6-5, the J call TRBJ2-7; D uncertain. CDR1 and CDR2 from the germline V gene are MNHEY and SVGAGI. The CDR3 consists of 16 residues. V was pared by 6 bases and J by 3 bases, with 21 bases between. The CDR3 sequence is CASSITTAPLNYEQYF. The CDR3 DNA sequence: TGTGCCAGCAGCATTACCACAGCTCCTCTAAACTACGAGCAGTACTTC.

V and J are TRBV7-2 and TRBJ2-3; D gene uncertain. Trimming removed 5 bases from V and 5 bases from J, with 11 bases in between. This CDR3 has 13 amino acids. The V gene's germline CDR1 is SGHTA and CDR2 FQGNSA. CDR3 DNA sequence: TGTGCCAGCAGCCCGCCCTCTTTAGATACGCAGTATTTT. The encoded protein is CASSPPSLDTQYF.

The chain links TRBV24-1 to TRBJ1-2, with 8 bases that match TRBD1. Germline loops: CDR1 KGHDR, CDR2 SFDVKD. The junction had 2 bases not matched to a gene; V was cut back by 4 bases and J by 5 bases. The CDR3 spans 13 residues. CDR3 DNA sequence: TGTGCCACCAGTGAGCGACAGGGGTATGGCTACACCTTC. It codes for CATSERQGYGYTF.

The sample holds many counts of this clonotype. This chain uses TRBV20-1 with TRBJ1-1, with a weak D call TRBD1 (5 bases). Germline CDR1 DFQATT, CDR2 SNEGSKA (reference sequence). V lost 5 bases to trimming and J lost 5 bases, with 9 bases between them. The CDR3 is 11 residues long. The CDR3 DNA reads TGCAGTGCTCCAGGGAGGACTGAAGCTTTCTTT. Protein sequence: CSAPGRTEAFF.

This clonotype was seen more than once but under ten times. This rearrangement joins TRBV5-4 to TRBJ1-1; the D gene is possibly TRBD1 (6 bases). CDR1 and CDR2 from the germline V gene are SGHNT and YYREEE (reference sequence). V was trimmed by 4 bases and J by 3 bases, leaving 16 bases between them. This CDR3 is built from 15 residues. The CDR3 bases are TGTGCCAGCAGCCTACTACAGGGTTCGGACACTGAAGCTTTCTTT. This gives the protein CASSLLQGSDTEAFF.

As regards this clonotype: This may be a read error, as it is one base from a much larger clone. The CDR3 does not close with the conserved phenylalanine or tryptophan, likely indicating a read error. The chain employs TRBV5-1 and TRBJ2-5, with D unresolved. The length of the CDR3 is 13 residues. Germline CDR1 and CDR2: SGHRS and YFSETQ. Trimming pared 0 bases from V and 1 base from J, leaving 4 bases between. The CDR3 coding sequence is TGCGCCAGCAGCTTGGAACTCCAAGAGACCCAGTACCTC. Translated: CASSLELQETQYL.

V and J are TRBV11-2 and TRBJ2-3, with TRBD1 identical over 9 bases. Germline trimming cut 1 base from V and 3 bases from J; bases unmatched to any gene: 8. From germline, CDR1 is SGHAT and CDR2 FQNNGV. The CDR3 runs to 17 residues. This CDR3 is CASSLGLPGQGTDTQYF. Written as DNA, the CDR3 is TGTGCCAGCAGCTTAGGTCTACCGGGACAGGGAACAGATACGCAGTATTTT.

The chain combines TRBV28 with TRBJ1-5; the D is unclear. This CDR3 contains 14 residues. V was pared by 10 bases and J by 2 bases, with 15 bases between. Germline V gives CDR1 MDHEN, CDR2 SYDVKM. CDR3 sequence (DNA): TGTGCCACTAGGGCCTTTCGGGGCAATCAGCCCCAGCATTTT. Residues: CATRAFRGNQPQHF.

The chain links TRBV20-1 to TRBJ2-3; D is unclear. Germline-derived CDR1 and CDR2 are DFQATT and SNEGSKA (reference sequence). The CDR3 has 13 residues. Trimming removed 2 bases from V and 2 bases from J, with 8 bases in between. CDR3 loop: CSARKGFTDTQYF. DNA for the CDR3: TGCAGTGCTAGAAAGGGTTTCACAGATACGCAGTATTTT.

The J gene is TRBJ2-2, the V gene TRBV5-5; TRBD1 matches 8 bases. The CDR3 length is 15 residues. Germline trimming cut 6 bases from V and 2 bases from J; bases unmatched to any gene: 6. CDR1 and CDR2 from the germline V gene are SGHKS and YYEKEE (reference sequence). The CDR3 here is CASTGTGTNTGELFF. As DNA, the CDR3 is TGTGCCAGCACTGGGACAGGAACAAACACCGGGGAGCTGTTTTTT.